The 13 T cell receptor beta chains below all came from one sample that was sequenced in a study of T cell repertoires in cytomegalovirus infection. No cognate antigen is known for these TCRs. TCRdb processed the reads anew with MiXCR; each CDR3 protein has one entry. The repertoire holds under 300,000 distinct CDR3 sequences, with roughly a fifth as singletons. The input for sequencing was cultured PBMCs, taken from culture after CMV antigen stimulation. All receptors derive from a human donor in good health (CMV status not recorded). Some clones in this sample may be carry-over from other donors' samples.

The CDR3 spells CASASGAATQYF. The CDR3 DNA follows: TGTGCCAGCGCCTCGGGCGCGGCCACCCAGTACTTC. The chain has TRBV12-3 or TRBV12-4 and TRBJ2-5; D is undetermined. This CDR3 spans 12 amino acids. V shed 8 bases and J shed 8 bases, with 15 bases lying between them.

In its sample, this clonotype was seen a few times. This sequence joins TRBV6-2 or TRBV6-3 and TRBJ1-6; D is possibly TRBD1 (5 bases). The CDR3 covers 15 residues. Germline V CDR1 and CDR2: MNHEY, SVGEGT. The germline V and J ends were trimmed by 2 bases and 9 bases, with 14 bases remaining between them. The CDR3 loop reads CASSYIVQGGSPLHF. CDR3 bases: TGTGCCAGCAGTTACATCGTCCAGGGTGGTTCACCCCTCCACTTT.

The V call is TRBV19, the J call TRBJ2-1, with TRBD2 matching over 9 bases. The CDR3 loop spans 11 amino acids. Germline V gives CDR1 LNHDA, CDR2 SQIVND (reference sequence). V dropped 8 bases and J dropped 15; count of bases not matched to a gene: 8. The CDR3 sequence: CASVNVAGVFF. The DNA for the CDR3 is TGTGCCAGTGTAAACGTAGCGGGGGTGTTCTTC.

The chain joins TRBV6-2 or TRBV6-3 to TRBJ2-4; 7 nucleotides agree with TRBD2. The CDR3 spans 15 residues. Germline lookup yields CDR1 MNHEY and CDR2 SVGEGT. The ends lost 0 bases at V and 7 bases at J; junction bases unmatched: 6. This chain's CDR3 is CASSYSGAGRNIQYF. CDR3 coding DNA: TGTGCCAGCAGTTACTCCGGCGCCGGGAGGAACATTCAGTACTTC.

This clonotype was recorded many times. The chain links TRBV24-1 to TRBJ1-2; D gene ambiguous. Trimming removed 0 bases at V and 8 bases at J, with 9 bases between. The germline V gene has CDR1 KGHDR and CDR2 SFDVKD. This CDR3 has 13 residues. Here the CDR3 reads CATSDLLGGGYTF. CDR3 in DNA: TGTGCCACCAGTGATTTGTTGGGTGGCGGCTACACCTTC.

The V call is TRBV2, the J call TRBJ2-1; unclear D gene. The germline CDR1 and CDR2 sequences are SNHLY and FYNNEI. Trimming removed 3 bases from V and 10 bases from J, with 7 bases in between. CDR3 size: 11 residues. The CDR3 sequence: CASSDRLEQFF. The CDR3 DNA sequence: TGTGCCAGCAGTGACAGGCTCGAGCAGTTCTTC. Combining the CDR3 with reference TRBV2 and TRBJ2-1 gives the whole variable domain EPEVTQTPSHQVTQMGQEVILRCVPISNHLYFYWYRQILGQKVEFLVSFYNNEISEKSEIFDDQFSVERPDGSNFTLKIRSTKLEDSAMYFCASSDRLEQFFGPGTRLTVL.

This clonotype showed up many times. The chain is built from TRBV7-2 and TRBJ2-5, with D hard to call. V gave up 5 bases and J gave up 4 bases, with 11 bases separating them. Germline V gene sequence: CDR1 SGHTA, CDR2 FQGNSA. This CDR3 is 13 amino acids long. The CDR3 DNA reads TGTGCCAGCAGCACCCGTGGCCCAGAGACCCAGTACTTC. Protein sequence: CASSTRGPETQYF.

The chain employs TRBV11-3 and TRBJ2-5; 7 bases fit TRBD1. The CDR3 is 15 residues long. With 5 bases clipped from V and 2 bases from J, the junction kept 8 bases outside the gene matches. Germline assignment: CDR1 SGHNT and CDR2 YENEEA. The CDR3 nucleotides are TGTGCCAGCAGCATCGGGACAGCCCCACAAGAGACCCAGTACTTC. Residues: CASSIGTAPQETQYF. Together with reference TRBV11-3 and TRBJ2-5, the CDR3 gives the full variable domain: EAGVVQSPRYKIIEKKQPVAFWCNPISGHNTLYWYLQNLGQGPELLIRYENEEAVDDSQLPKDRFSAERLKGVDSTLKIQPAELGDSAVYLCASSIGTAPQETQYFGPGTRLLVL.

This chain connects TRBV25-1 to TRBJ1-4; D uncertain. This CDR3 region has 13 residues. V dropped 4 bases and J dropped 3 bases, with 6 bases sitting between them. Germline V gives CDR1 MGHDK, CDR2 SYGVNS. CDR3 nucleotide sequence: TGTGCCAGCAGTGCGGGTTCTAATGAAAAACTGTTTTTT. It translates to CASSAGSNEKLFF.

This rearrangement joins TRBV4-3 to TRBJ2-2; weak D call: TRBD2 (6 bases). The V gene's germline CDR1 is LGHNA and CDR2 YSLEER. CDR3 length: 19 amino acids. Trimming took 2 bases from V and 5 from J, leaving 24 bases between them. The chain's CDR3 is CASSQNGEASLSWTGELFF. The CDR3 region has the DNA TGCGCCAGCAGCCAAAATGGGGAGGCTAGCTTGAGTTGGACCGGGGAGCTGTTTTTT.

This clonotype was detected only a few times. V usage is TRBV7-2 and J usage is TRBJ2-5; D is ambiguous. V was trimmed by 3 bases and J by 0 bases, leaving 5 bases between them. Germline V CDR1 and CDR2: SGHTA, FQGNSA. CDR3 size: 13 residues. DNA for the CDR3: TGTGCCAGCAGCTTGACGAACCAAGAGACCCAGTACTTC. It translates to CASSLTNQETQYF.

This clonotype occurred many times. The chain links TRBV11-2 to TRBJ2-2; D is ambiguous. The ends were cut back, 0 bases at V and 2 bases at J, with 7 bases in the middle. The CDR3 spans 15 residues. The V gene's germline CDR1 is SGHAT and CDR2 FQNNGV. The CDR3 loop reads CASSLDLTNTGELFF. The CDR3 DNA follows: TGTGCCAGCAGCTTAGATCTTACCAACACCGGGGAGCTGTTTTTT.

The chain links TRBV12-5 to TRBJ2-2, with D possibly matching TRBD2 (6 bases). This CDR3 comprises 16 residues. V lost 6 bases to trimming and J lost 2 bases, with 16 bases between them. Per the germline V gene, CDR1 is LGHNT and CDR2 is FRNRAP. CDR3 nucleotides: TGTGCTAGTGGAGCCGGGAGTGGGCTTAACACCGGGGAGCTGTTTTTT. Translating gives CASGAGSGLNTGELFF.